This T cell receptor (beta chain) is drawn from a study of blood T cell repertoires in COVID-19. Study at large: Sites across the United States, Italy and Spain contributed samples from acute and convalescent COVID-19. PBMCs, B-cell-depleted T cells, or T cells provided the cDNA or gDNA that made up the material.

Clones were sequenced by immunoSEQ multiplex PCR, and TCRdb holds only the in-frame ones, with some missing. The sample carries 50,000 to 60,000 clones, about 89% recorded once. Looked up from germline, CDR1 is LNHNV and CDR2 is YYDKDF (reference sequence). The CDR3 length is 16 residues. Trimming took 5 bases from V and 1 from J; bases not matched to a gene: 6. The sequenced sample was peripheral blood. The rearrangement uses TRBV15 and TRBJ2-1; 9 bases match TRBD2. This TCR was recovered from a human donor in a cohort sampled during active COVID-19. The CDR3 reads CATSFPLAGSYNEQFF. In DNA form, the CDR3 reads TGTGCCACCAGCTTCCCTCTAGCGGGATCCTACAATGAGCAGTTCTTC.